The 14 T cell receptor beta chains below come from one sample, sequenced in a study of blood T cells in healthy people across ages. A second about 7 to 12 cycle PCR used barcoded and J-beta primers. TCRdb itself ran the 5' RACE reads through MiXCR, one entry per CDR3 protein. Of 1.5 million to 2 million distinct CDR3 sequences in the sample, roughly 32% were seen once. Sequenced input: blood. Receptors were obtained from a woman aged 25 to 45 in good health.

CDR3: CSVEILANYGYTF. The CDR3, as DNA: TGCAGCGTTGAGATTCTGGCTAACTATGGCTACACCTTC. J is TRBJ1-2 and V is TRBV29-1, with unresolved D. The CDR3 runs to 13 residues. The germline V gene has CDR1 SQVTM and CDR2 ANQGSEA. The V end was cut by 3 bases, the J end by 0 bases, with 8 bases between.

In this sample, this clonotype turned up many times. The V call is TRBV12-3 or TRBV12-4, the J call TRBJ2-7; D is ambiguous. The CDR3 runs 11 residues. V lost 6 bases and J 5 bases, leaving 8 bases between the germline ends. DNA for the CDR3: TGTGCCAGCAGCTTCGGTAACGAGCAGTACTTC. It specifies CASSFGNEQYF.

The sample holds a few counts of this clonotype. The CDR3 DNA follows: TGTGCCAGCAGCGCGAGAAGCGGGGGGGCCCTCAATGAGCAGTACTTC. It translates to CASSARSGGALNEQYF. The J gene is TRBJ2-1, the V gene TRBV9; 10 bases fit TRBD2. The J call is in doubt because the DNA end fits TRBJ2-7 better. The CDR3 has 16 amino acids. In germline, CDR1 is SGDLS, CDR2 YYNGEE.

V is TRBV6-2 or TRBV6-3 and J is TRBJ2-1; 8 bases fit TRBD2. The germline CDR1 and CDR2 sequences are MNHEY and SVGEGT. The CDR3 covers 15 residues. V was clipped by 7 bases and J by 4 bases; unmatched bases: 9. This CDR3 is CASKKAGGAYNEQFF. DNA of the CDR3: TGTGCCAGCAAAAAAGCCGGGGGGGCTTACAATGAGCAGTTCTTC.

This clonotype was counted between two and nine times. The chain has TRBV7-3 and TRBJ2-1; 12 bases agree with TRBD2. The CDR3 length is 15 residues. The trim removed 5 bases at V and 5 bases at J, leaving 4 bases unmatched. Per germline, CDR1 SGHTA and CDR2 FQGTGA. DNA for the CDR3: TGTGCCAGCAGCCCAACTAGCGGGAGGAACAATGAGCAGTTCTTC. Its translation is CASSPTSGRNNEQFF.

Many counts were recorded for this clonotype. The rearrangement uses TRBV20-1 and TRBJ2-5; D not certain. Per the germline V gene, CDR1 is DFQATT and CDR2 is SNEGSKA (reference sequence). The CDR3 is 12 residues long. The V gene lost 0 bases and the J gene lost 4 bases, with 6 bases spanning the gap. This CDR3 reads CSARDGRETQYF. In DNA, the CDR3 is TGCAGTGCTAGAGATGGCCGAGAGACCCAGTACTTC.

This clonotype was counted a few times. The rearrangement uses TRBV12-3 or TRBV12-4 and TRBJ1-2, with D unresolved. V lost 10 bases and J 5 bases, leaving 11 bases between the germline ends. CDR3 length: 11 residues. The CDR3 sequence is CATRSVYGYTF. CDR3 nucleotides: TGTGCCACCCGGTCGGTGTATGGCTACACCTTC.

The chain links TRBV9 to TRBJ2-2, with TRBD2 matching over 10 bases. Trimming at V came to 0 bases and at J to 2 bases, leaving 7 bases not matched to a gene. The CDR3 is 18 residues long. From germline, CDR1 is SGDLS and CDR2 YYNGEE. CDR3 nucleotide sequence: TGTGCCAGCAGCGTAGTGAGCGGGGGGGCCCCAAACACCGGGGAGCTGTTTTTT. It specifies CASSVVSGGAPNTGELFF.

The gene calls are TRBV6-6 and TRBJ2-3; possibly TRBD2 for D (6 bases). The CDR3 has 15 residues. Trimming shortened V by 6 bases and J by 5 bases, and 18 bases separated the two germline ends. Germline assignment: CDR1 MNHNY and CDR2 SVGAGI (reference sequence). Here the CDR3 DNA reads TGTGCCAGCAGAGAGGGAAGCGGGCTTGGAGATACGCAGTATTTT. Translating it yields CASREGSGLGDTQYF.

As regards this clonotype: The junction does not match germline at one end; this may be a read error. The genes are TRBV5-1 and TRBJ2-3; 14 positions match TRBD2. Per the germline V gene, CDR1 is SGHRS and CDR2 is YFSETQ. The CDR3 is 18 amino acids. CDR3: CTSSDWRLAGGYTDTQYF. CDR3 nucleotides: TGCACCAGCAGCGACTGGCGACTAGCGGGAGGGTACACAGATACGCAGTATTTT.

Of note for this clonotype: A much larger clone differs by one base, so this may be a read error. The chain combines TRBV7-8 with TRBJ2-7; weak D call: TRBD1 (6 bases). Germline CDR1 and CDR2: SGHVS and FQNEAQ. The CDR3 spans 13 residues. The ends were cut back, 2 bases at V and 5 bases at J, with 10 bases in the middle. The CDR3 is CASSLRGSNEQYF. The CDR3 bases are TGTGCCAGCAGCTTAAGGGGGTCCAACGAGCAGTACTTC.

The chain recombines TRBV7-9 with TRBJ2-5, with unresolved D. The CDR3 covers 13 residues. Trimming shortened V by 4 bases and J by 2 bases, and 8 bases separated the two germline ends. Germline V lookup: CDR1 SEHNR, CDR2 FQNEAQ (reference sequence). As DNA, the CDR3 is TGTGCCAGCAGCTCGTCCAATCAAGAGACCCAGTACTTC. This sequence encodes CASSSSNQETQYF.

The chain carries TRBV9 and TRBJ2-3; 7 nucleotides line up with TRBD1. With V trimmed by 0 bases and J by 5 bases, 3 bases remained unmatched. The CDR3 spans 14 residues. From germline, CDR1 is SGDLS and CDR2 YYNGEE. The CDR3 bases are TGTGCCAGCAGCGTAGAGGGGGCAAAAGATACGCAGTATTTT. This encodes CASSVEGAKDTQYF.

V usage is TRBV15 and J usage is TRBJ2-7, with 11 bases that match TRBD1. CDR1 is LNHNV and CDR2 is YYDKDF in the germline V gene (reference sequence). This CDR3 region has 15 residues. V lost 5 bases and J lost 2; bases outside the gene matches: 5. The CDR3 region has the DNA TGTGCCACCAGCTCAGGGACAGGGGGGGCCTACGAGCAGTACTTC. This gives the protein CATSSGTGGAYEQYF.